The 10 T cell receptor beta chains reported below all come from one sample, sequenced in a study of control samples from healthy donors and cancer patients. Produced via immunoSEQ multiplex PCR; TCRdb's table is partial and in-frame only. The table lists approximately 140,000 clones, around nine tenths of them singletons. The sequencing input was PBMCs. These receptors were taken from a middle-aged man with head and neck cancer.

The chain combines TRBV19 with TRBJ2-5; possible D gene TRBD1, 6 bases. This CDR3 has 14 amino acids. Looked up from germline, CDR1 is LNHDA and CDR2 is SQIVND (reference sequence). V was clipped by 5 bases and J by 5 bases, with 15 bases between them. DNA for the CDR3: TGTGCCAGTAGTTTCTCACAGGGTGAGGAGACCCAGTACTTC. Translating gives CASSFSQGEETQYF.

CDR3 DNA: TGTGCCAGTAGCCCCACCCGGTCAACCTTGAACACCGGGGAGCTGTTTTTT. Translation gives CASSPTRSTLNTGELFF. This sequence joins TRBV19 and TRBJ2-2; D gene uncertain. This CDR3 region has 17 residues. CDR1 and CDR2 (germline): LNHDA, SQIVND (reference sequence). V lost 6 bases to trimming and J lost 1 base, with 18 bases between them.

The chain couples TRBV11-2 to TRBJ1-5; the D is unclear. V lost 4 bases to trimming and J lost 9 bases, with 13 bases between them. Germline values: CDR1 SGHAT, CDR2 FQNNGV. This CDR3 comprises 13 residues. CDR3 in DNA: TGTGCCAGCAGCTCCGGTCTTTGGGGGCCCCAGCATTTT. Amino acids: CASSSGLWGPQHF. The variable domain in full, with the rest retrieved from reference TRBV11-2 and TRBJ1-5, is EAGVAQSPRYKIIEKRQSVAFWCNPISGHATLYWYQQILGQGPKLLIQFQNNGVVDDSQLPKDRFSAERLKGVDSTLKIQPAKLEDSAVYLCASSSGLWGPQHFGDGTRLSIL.

The V and J genes are TRBV6-5 and TRBJ1-3; D not certain. Trimming stripped 6 bases from V and 0 bases from J, with 12 bases between. The germline CDR1 and CDR2 sequences are MNHEY and SVGAGI. The CDR3 runs to 15 residues. CDR3 nucleotides: TGTGCCAGCAGAGGCAGTCTTCTCTCTGGAAACACCATATATTTT. It yields the protein CASRGSLLSGNTIYF.

The chain couples TRBV27 to TRBJ2-7; D possibly matches TRBD1 or TRBD2 (6 bases each). Germline CDR1 and CDR2: MNHEY and SMNVEV (reference sequence). Between the trimmed V and J ends, which lost 1 base and 4 bases, there was a span of 14 bases. The CDR3 is 15 residues long. The CDR3 sequence: CASSLFGGRGYEQYF. The CDR3 nucleotides read TGTGCCAGCAGTTTATTTGGGGGGCGCGGGTACGAGCAGTACTTC.

The rearrangement joins TRBV19 to TRBJ2-1, with TRBD1 as a possible D gene (7 bases). Per the germline V gene, CDR1 is LNHDA and CDR2 is SQIVND (reference sequence). The CDR3 covers 18 residues. V lost 3 bases to trimming and J lost 2 bases, with 20 bases between them. The CDR3 region is CASSMKGAGTGAYNEQFF. The CDR3 DNA reads TGTGCCAGTAGTATGAAGGGGGCGGGGACGGGCGCCTACAATGAGCAGTTCTTC.

The genes are TRBV19 and TRBJ1-2; D is ambiguous. Germline V gene sequence: CDR1 LNHDA, CDR2 SQIVND (reference sequence). The V and J ends lost 0 bases and 7 bases respectively, with 12 bases between them. The length of the CDR3 is 14 residues. The CDR3: CASSIDPGRGGYTF. The DNA for the CDR3 is TGTGCCAGTAGTATAGATCCGGGAAGAGGTGGCTACACCTTC.

The DNA for the CDR3 is TGTGCCAGCAGTTTCACAGGGGGCGGGGGCTACACCTTC. This translates into CASSFTGGGGYTF. V gene TRBV27 combines with J gene TRBJ1-2; TRBD1 agrees at 9 bases. Germline CDR1 reads MNHEY; CDR2 reads SMNVEV (reference sequence). The CDR3 totals 13 residues. V trimming: 3 bases; J trimming: 8 bases; junction bases outside the gene matches: 4.

The V gene is TRBV6-2 or TRBV6-3, the J gene TRBJ1-1; no definite D call. V was clipped by 6 bases and J by 1 base, with 12 bases between them. Looked up from germline, CDR1 is MNHEY and CDR2 is SVGEGT. The CDR3 is 14 residues long. The CDR3 DNA reads as TGTGCCAGCAGCCCGGGAGGCTCGAACACTGAAGCTTTCTTT. It yields the protein CASSPGGSNTEAFF.

The CDR3 region has the DNA TGTGCCAGCAGCCCACAGGGGGGGGCTGAAAAACTGTTTTTT. It is translated as CASSPQGGAEKLFF. The chain combines TRBV7-2 with TRBJ1-4; 8 positions match TRBD1. The junction had 6 bases not matched to a gene; V was cut back by 5 bases and J by 7 bases. In germline, CDR1 is SGHTA, CDR2 FQGNSA. This CDR3 is 14 amino acids long. The full variable domain, its missing parts supplied by reference TRBV7-2 and TRBJ1-4, is GAGVSQSPSNKVTEKGKDVELRCDPISGHTALYWYRQSLGQGLEFLIYFQGNSAPDKSGLPSDRFSAERTGGSVSTLTIQRTQQEDSAVYLCASSPQGGAEKLFFGSGTQLSVL.